The rows below give T cell receptor beta chains drawn from one sample of a study of patients and donors after allogeneic stem cell transplantation. TCRdb ran MiXCR on the RT-PCR reads and lists one entry per CDR3 protein. Found here are hundreds of thousands of distinct CDR3 sequences, 13% to 15% of them singletons; the top ten hold 9.5% to 13%. Sequenced material: blood, either unsorted or a sorted T cell fraction (not recorded which). These receptors came from a human donor who was either an allogeneic HSCT recipient or a stem cell or donor lymphocyte infusion donor (not recorded which). It is not recorded whose cells these are; they may come from a transplant donor. Each CDR3 is given with its conserved first and last residue. Each record gives: J gene, V gene, D gene, clone size, CDR3 DNA, CDR3 protein. A D gene is named only where the DNA matches it firmly. Clone sizes are given selectively: once, few, many, or a class where the clone is expanded.

J: TRBJ2-5
V: TRBV10-3
D: -
size: few
DNA: TGTGCCATCAGTGAGCCCAAAGAGACCCAGTACTTC
CDR3: CAISEPKETQYF

J: TRBJ1-1
V: TRBV11-2
D: -
size: many
DNA: TGTGCCAGCAGCTTAGTGCGAGGAGCGCCTGAAGCTTTCTTT
CDR3: CASSLVRGAPEAFF

J: TRBJ2-7
V: TRBV5-8
D: -
size: -
DNA: TGTGCCAGCATGGGACCCGGCGGAGCCTACGAGCAGTACTTC
CDR3: CASMGPGGAYEQYF

J: TRBJ2-7
V: TRBV25-1
D: TRBD1
size: many
DNA: TGTGCCAGCAGTAGCAGGGGGTACGAGCAGTACTTC
CDR3: CASSSRGYEQYF

J: TRBJ2-3
V: TRBV5-1
D: TRBD2
size: -
DNA: TGCGCCAGCAGCCCACGACTAGCGGGGCATAAAGATACGCAGTATTTT
CDR3: CASSPRLAGHKDTQYF

J: TRBJ1-6
V: TRBV19
D: -
size: many
DNA: TGTGCCAGTAGCGTACAGGGTCCCCAGATGCATTCACCCCTCCACTTT
CDR3: CASSVQGPQMHSPLHF

J: TRBJ2-7
V: TRBV27
D: -
size: -
DNA: TGTGCCAGCAGTTTGGGCGGACTCCCCTACGAGCAGTACTTC
CDR3: CASSLGGLPYEQYF

J: TRBJ1-3
V: TRBV6-1
D: -
size: -
DNA: TGTGCCAGCAGTGAAGTATTGGGGCTCTCTGGAAACACCATATATTTT
CDR3: CASSEVLGLSGNTIYF

J: TRBJ2-4
V: TRBV5-1
D: TRBD1
size: few
DNA: TGCGCCAGCAGCTTCGATGGGACAGGGACAGTTTGGAGAAACATTCAGTACTTC
CDR3: CASSFDGTGTVWRNIQYF

J: TRBJ2-7
V: TRBV6-5
D: TRBD1
size: few
DNA: TGTGCCAGCAGTTACACGATGGACAGGGGTTACGAGCAGTACTTC
CDR3: CASSYTMDRGYEQYF

J: TRBJ2-2
V: TRBV7-3
D: -
size: few
DNA: TGTGCCAGCAGCGACACGGGGCTCCAGACCGGGGAGCTGTTTTTT
CDR3: CASSDTGLQTGELFF

J: TRBJ2-3
V: TRBV7-2
D: TRBD2
size: few
DNA: TGTGCCAGCAGCTCCTACGGGGGGGTGACAGATACGCAGTATTTT
CDR3: CASSSYGGVTDTQYF

J: TRBJ2-6
V: TRBV5-1
D: -
size: -
DNA: TGCGCCAGCAGCCCCAGGGGACCTGGGGCCAACGTCCTGACTTTC
CDR3: CASSPRGPGANVLTF

J: TRBJ2-2
V: TRBV12-3/TRBV12-4
D: TRBD1
size: many
DNA: TGTGCCAGCAGGCCACAGGGGTCGGGCGGGGAGCTGTTTTTT
CDR3: CASRPQGSGGELFF

J: TRBJ2-3
V: TRBV2
D: TRBD2
size: -
DNA: TGTGCCAGCGGGGATAGCGGGGGTGTTACAGATACGCAGTATTTT
CDR3: CASGDSGGVTDTQYF

J: TRBJ2-3
V: TRBV20-1
D: TRBD2
size: few
DNA: TGCAGTGCTAGAGATTTTCTAGCGGGGTACACAGATACGCAGTATTTT
CDR3: CSARDFLAGYTDTQYF

J: TRBJ1-5
V: TRBV6-5
D: -
size: -
DNA: TGTGCCAGCAGTTACTCGCCGGCAGGGGTCGGTCAGCCCCAGCATTTT
CDR3: CASSYSPAGVGQPQHF

J: TRBJ2-7
V: TRBV2
D: -
size: -
DNA: TGTGCCAGCAGCCGCCAAGTGAACTACGAGCAGTACTTC
CDR3: CASSRQVNYEQYF

J: TRBJ1-2
V: TRBV9
D: -
size: -
DNA: TGTGCCAGCAGCCCCGGGCCAGTTCCCAGGCTAGGCTACACCTTC
CDR3: CASSPGPVPRLGYTF

J: TRBJ1-2
V: TRBV7-2
D: -
size: -
DNA: TGTGCCAGCAGCTTAAACCCGACAGGCATCTATGGCTACACCTTC
CDR3: CASSLNPTGIYGYTF

J: TRBJ2-1
V: TRBV29-1
D: TRBD2
size: few
DNA: TGCAGCGTCGAGCCCCTGCGGGAGGCCTACAATGAGCAGTTCTTC
CDR3: CSVEPLREAYNEQFF

J: TRBJ2-2
V: TRBV5-1
D: -
size: many
DNA: TGCGCCAGCAGCCCGGGCGAGGCCGGGGAGCTGTTTTTT
CDR3: CASSPGEAGELFF

J: TRBJ1-2
V: TRBV20-1
D: TRBD1
size: few
DNA: TGCAGTGCGATTCGGGACAGTACTAACTATGGCTACACCTTC
CDR3: CSAIRDSTNYGYTF

J: TRBJ2-3
V: TRBV4-3
D: TRBD1
size: many
DNA: TGCGCCAGCAGCCAAGGGCCCATCTTCAGGGGGCGTTTAGCAGATACGCAGTATTTT
CDR3: CASSQGPIFRGRLADTQYF

J: TRBJ2-1
V: TRBV29-1
D: TRBD2
size: many
DNA: TGCAGCGCCCAACTAGCGGGAGGGCGTGAGCAGTTCTTC
CDR3: CSAQLAGGREQFF

J: TRBJ1-1
V: TRBV2
D: -
size: few
DNA: TGTGCCAGTACCGGAGGGGGAAAGCTGAACACTGAAGCTTTCTTT
CDR3: CASTGGGKLNTEAFF

J: TRBJ2-2
V: TRBV3-1
D: -
size: few
DNA: TGTGCCAGCAGCCAAGTCCAGGGGAGAGGGACCGGGGAGCTGTTTTTT
CDR3: CASSQVQGRGTGELFF

J: TRBJ1-5
V: TRBV5-1
D: -
size: -
DNA: TGCGCCAGCAGCAAGGGAAGCAATCAGCCCCAGCATTTT
CDR3: CASSKGSNQPQHF

J: TRBJ1-2
V: TRBV5-1
D: -
size: -
DNA: TGCGCCAGCAGCTTGTCGGGGGGCGTCAGCTACACCTTC
CDR3: CASSLSGGVSYTF

J: TRBJ2-2
V: TRBV2
D: TRBD2
size: -
DNA: TGTGCCAGCAGCCCCGGGAGGGCGGACACCGGGGAGCTGTTTTTT
CDR3: CASSPGRADTGELFF

J: TRBJ2-2
V: TRBV24-1
D: -
size: few
DNA: TGTGCCACCAGTGTTAGGACTACCACCGGGGAGCTGTTTTTT
CDR3: CATSVRTTTGELFF

J: TRBJ1-1
V: TRBV6-1
D: -
size: -
DNA: TGTGCCAGCAGTGAACGAGGGGCGACTGAAGCTTTCTTT
CDR3: CASSERGATEAFF

J: TRBJ1-2
V: TRBV7-2
D: -
size: many
DNA: TGTGCCAGCAGCTTAGATTTCATGGGCCCAGCTGGCTACACCTTC
CDR3: CASSLDFMGPAGYTF

J: TRBJ2-1
V: TRBV7-3
D: TRBD2
size: few
DNA: TGTGCCAGCAGCTTAACGGTGGGACTACCCCCAAATTACAATGAGCAGTTCTTC
CDR3: CASSLTVGLPPNYNEQFF

J: TRBJ1-4
V: TRBV12-3/TRBV12-4
D: TRBD1
size: many
DNA: TGTGCCAGCAGTTCGACAGGGGGCCATGAAAAACTGTTTTTT
CDR3: CASSSTGGHEKLFF

J: TRBJ1-2
V: TRBV12-3/TRBV12-4
D: -
size: few
DNA: TGTGCCAGCAGTTTAAAGGGGGTACGTGTCTATGGCTACACCTTC
CDR3: CASSLKGVRVYGYTF

J: TRBJ1-6
V: TRBV5-6
D: -
size: many
DNA: TGTGCCAGCAGCTTGCCCGGTTATTCACCCCTCCACTTT
CDR3: CASSLPGYSPLHF

J: TRBJ1-2
V: TRBV12-3/TRBV12-4
D: -
size: few
DNA: TGTGCCAGCAGTTTAATCGATGGCTACACCTTC
CDR3: CASSLIDGYTF

J: TRBJ2-5
V: TRBV6-1
D: TRBD1
size: few
DNA: TGTGCCAGCAGTCCCAGGACAGGGAGAGAGACCCAGTACTTC
CDR3: CASSPRTGRETQYF

J: TRBJ2-1
V: TRBV11-2
D: -
size: few
DNA: TGTGCCAGCAGCTTATTGATTAGTTCCGGAAGGCTGCCCAATGAGCAGTTCTTC
CDR3: CASSLLISSGRLPNEQFF

J: TRBJ2-7
V: TRBV12-3/TRBV12-4
D: TRBD1
size: many
DNA: TGTGCCAGCAGCCAGATGGGGACAGGGGACTACGAGCAGTACTTC
CDR3: CASSQMGTGDYEQYF

J: TRBJ1-2
V: TRBV7-2
D: TRBD1
size: many
DNA: TGTGCCAGCAGCCTCGGGACAGGGAATGGCTACACCTTC
CDR3: CASSLGTGNGYTF

J: TRBJ1-4
V: TRBV11-2
D: TRBD1
size: many
DNA: TGTGCCAGCAGCTTAGAAAGAGGGGGCAAACTGTTTTTT
CDR3: CASSLERGGKLFF

J: TRBJ2-5
V: TRBV11-2
D: -
size: -
DNA: TGTGCCAGCAGCTTATATGAGACCCAGTACTTC
CDR3: CASSLYETQYF

J: TRBJ2-5
V: TRBV12-3/TRBV12-4
D: TRBD2
size: many
DNA: TGTGCCAGCAGTTCCGCGGGGGTGGGGCAAGAGACCCAGTACTTC
CDR3: CASSSAGVGQETQYF

J: TRBJ2-3
V: TRBV4-2
D: -
size: many
DNA: TGTGCCAGCAGCCAGGGGGACGGGACACCTAGCACAGATACGCAGTATTTT
CDR3: CASSQGDGTPSTDTQYF